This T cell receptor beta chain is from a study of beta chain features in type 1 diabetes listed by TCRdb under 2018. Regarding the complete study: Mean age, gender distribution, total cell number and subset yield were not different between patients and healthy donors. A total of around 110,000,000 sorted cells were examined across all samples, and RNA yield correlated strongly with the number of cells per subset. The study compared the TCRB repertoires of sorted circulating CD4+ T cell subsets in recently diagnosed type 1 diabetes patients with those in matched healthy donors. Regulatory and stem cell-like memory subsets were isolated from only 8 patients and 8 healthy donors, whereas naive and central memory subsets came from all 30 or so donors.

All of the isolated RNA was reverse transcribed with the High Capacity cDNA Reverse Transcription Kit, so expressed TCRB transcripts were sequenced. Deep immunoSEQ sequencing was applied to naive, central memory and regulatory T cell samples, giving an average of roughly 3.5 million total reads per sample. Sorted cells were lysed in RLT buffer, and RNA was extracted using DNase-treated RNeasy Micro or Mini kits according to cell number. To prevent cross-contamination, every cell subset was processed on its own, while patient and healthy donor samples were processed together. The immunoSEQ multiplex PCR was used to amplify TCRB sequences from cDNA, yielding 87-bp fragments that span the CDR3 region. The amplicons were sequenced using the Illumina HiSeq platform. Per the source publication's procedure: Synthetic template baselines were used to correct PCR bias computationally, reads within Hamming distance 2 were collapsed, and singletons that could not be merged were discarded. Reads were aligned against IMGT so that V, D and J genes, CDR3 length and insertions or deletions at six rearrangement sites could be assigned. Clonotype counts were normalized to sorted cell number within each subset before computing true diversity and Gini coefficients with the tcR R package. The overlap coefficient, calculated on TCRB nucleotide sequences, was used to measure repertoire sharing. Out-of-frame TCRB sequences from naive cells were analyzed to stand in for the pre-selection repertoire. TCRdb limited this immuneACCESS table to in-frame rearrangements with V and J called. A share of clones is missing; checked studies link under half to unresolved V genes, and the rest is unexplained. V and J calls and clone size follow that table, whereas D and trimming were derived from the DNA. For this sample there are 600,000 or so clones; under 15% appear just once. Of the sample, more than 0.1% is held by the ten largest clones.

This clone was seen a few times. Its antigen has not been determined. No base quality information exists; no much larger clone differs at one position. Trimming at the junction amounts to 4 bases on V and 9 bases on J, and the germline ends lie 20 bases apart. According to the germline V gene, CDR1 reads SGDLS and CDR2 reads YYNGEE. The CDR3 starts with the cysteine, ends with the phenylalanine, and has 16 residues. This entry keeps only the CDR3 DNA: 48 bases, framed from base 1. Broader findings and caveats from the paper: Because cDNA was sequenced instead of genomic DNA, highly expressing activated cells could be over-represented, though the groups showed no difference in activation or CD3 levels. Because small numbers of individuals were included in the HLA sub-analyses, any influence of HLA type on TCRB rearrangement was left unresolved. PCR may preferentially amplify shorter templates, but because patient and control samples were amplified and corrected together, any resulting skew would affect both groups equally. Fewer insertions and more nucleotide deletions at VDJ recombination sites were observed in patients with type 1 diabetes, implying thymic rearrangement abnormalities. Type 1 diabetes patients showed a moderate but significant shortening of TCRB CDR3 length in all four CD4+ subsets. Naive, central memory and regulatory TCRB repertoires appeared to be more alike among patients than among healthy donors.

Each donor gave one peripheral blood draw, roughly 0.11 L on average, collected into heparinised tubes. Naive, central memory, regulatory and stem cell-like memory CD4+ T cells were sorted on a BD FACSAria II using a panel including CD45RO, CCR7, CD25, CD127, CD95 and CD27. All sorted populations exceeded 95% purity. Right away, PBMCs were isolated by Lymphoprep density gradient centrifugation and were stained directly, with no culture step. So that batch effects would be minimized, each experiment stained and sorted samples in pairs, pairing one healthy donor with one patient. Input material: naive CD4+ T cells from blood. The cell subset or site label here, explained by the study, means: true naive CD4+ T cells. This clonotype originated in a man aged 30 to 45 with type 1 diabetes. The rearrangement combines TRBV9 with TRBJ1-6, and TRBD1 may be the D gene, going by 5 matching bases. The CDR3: CASSPKEGRFGSPLHF. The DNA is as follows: TGTGCCAGCAGCCCCAAAGAGGGGAGGTTTGGTTCACCCCTCCACTTT.